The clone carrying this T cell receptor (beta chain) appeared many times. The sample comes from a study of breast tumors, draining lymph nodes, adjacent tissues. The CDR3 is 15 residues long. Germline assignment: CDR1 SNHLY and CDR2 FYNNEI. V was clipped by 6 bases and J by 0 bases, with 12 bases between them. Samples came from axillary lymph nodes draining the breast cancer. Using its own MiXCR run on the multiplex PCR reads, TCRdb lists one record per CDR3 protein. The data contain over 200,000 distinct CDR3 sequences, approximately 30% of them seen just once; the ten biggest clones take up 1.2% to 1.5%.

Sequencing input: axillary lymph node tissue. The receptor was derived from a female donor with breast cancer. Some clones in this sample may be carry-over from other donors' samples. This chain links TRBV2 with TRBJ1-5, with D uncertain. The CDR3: CASSGEQVSNQPQHF. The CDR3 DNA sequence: TGTGCCAGCAGCGGAGAGCAAGTTAGCAATCAGCCCCAGCATTTT.